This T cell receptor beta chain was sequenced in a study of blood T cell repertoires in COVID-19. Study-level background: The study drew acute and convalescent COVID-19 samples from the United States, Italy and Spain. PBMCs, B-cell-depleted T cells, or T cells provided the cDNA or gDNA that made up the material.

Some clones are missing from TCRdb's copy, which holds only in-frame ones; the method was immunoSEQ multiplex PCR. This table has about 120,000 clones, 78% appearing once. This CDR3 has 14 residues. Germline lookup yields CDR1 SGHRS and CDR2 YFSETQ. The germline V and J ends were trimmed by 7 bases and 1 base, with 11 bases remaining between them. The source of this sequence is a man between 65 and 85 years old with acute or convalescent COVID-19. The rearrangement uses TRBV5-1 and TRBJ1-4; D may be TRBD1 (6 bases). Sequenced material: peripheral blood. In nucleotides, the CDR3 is TGCGCCAGCCACAAAGGGGGAACTAATGAAAAACTGTTTTTT. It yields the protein CASHKGGTNEKLFF.